This T cell receptor (beta chain) was found in a study of blood T cell repertoires in COVID-19. V lost 2 bases, J lost 0 bases, and 7 bases lay in between. The germline CDR1 and CDR2 sequences are SGHTA and FQGNSA. The CDR3 sequence is 14 residues long. Those enrolled, adults aged roughly 18 to 89 years, came from 20 to 25 US areas. Cohort assignment relied on participant-reported clinical history. Per the original data handling: Quantification of nucleated cells was approximated via reference gene primer amplification. The method was immunoSEQ multiplex PCR; TCRdb's version includes in-frame clones alone and lacks a portion of them. That table supplies the V and J calls and clone size; D and trimming were determined from the DNA. This table has 150,000 or so clones, about 90% appearing once.

The chain couples TRBV7-2 to TRBJ1-1, with a weak D call TRBD1 (6 bases). The sequenced sample consisted of PBMCs or T cells enriched from blood (not recorded which). The clonotype was recovered from a human donor with acute COVID-19. The donor label of this sample is uncertain. The CDR3 DNA reads TGTGCCAGCAGCTTAAACAGGGTGAACACTGAAGCTTTCTTT. This encodes CASSLNRVNTEAFF.